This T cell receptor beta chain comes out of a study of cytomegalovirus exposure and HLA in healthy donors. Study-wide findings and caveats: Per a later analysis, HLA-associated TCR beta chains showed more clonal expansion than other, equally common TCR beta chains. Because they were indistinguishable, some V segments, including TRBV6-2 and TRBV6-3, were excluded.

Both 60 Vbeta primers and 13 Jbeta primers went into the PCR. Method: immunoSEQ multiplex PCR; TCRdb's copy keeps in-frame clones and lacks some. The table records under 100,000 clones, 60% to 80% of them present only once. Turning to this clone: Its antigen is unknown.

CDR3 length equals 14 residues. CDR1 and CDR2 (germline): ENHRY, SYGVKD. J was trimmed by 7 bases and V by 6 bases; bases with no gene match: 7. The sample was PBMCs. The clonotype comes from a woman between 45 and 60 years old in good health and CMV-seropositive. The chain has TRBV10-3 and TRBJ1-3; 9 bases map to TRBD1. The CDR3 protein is CAIREGQGGNTIYF. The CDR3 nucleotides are TGTGCCATCAGAGAGGGACAGGGTGGGAACACCATATATTTT.